This TCR beta chain was identified in a study of blood T cell repertoires in COVID-19. About the research overall: Whether acute or convalescent, the COVID-19 samples came from the United States, Italy and Spain. PBMCs, B-cell-depleted T cells, or T cells provided the cDNA or gDNA that made up the material.

The data were produced by immunoSEQ multiplex PCR, yet TCRdb's version contains in-frame clones alone and is incomplete. The profile shows 200,000 to 250,000 clones, almost 90% of them singletons. The sequenced sample consisted of peripheral blood. This TCR was sampled from a woman aged 55-69 years with acute or convalescent COVID-19.

CDR3 in amino acids: CASSQVSSTGEKLFF. The CDR3 bases are TGCGCCAGCAGCCAAGTTTCGAGTACGGGTGAAAAACTGTTTTTT. The chain joins TRBV4-1 to TRBJ1-4; no clear D. This CDR3 region has 15 residues. Trimming shortened V by 1 base and J by 7 bases, and 13 bases separated the two germline ends. Germline V gives CDR1 MGHRA, CDR2 YSYEKL.